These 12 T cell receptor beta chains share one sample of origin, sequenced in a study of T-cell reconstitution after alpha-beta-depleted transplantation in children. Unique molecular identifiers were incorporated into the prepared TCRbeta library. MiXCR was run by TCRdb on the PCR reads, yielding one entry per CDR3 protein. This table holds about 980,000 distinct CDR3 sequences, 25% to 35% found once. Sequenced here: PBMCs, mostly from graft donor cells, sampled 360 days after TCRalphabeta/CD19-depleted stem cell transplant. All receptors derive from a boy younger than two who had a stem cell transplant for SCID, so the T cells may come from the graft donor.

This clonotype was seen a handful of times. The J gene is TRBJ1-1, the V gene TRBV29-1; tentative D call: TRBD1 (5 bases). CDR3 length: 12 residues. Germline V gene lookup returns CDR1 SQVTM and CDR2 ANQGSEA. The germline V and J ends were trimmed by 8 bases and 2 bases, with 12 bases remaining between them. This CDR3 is CSLRDGNTEAFF. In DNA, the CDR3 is TGCAGCCTGCGGGACGGTAACACTGAAGCTTTCTTT.

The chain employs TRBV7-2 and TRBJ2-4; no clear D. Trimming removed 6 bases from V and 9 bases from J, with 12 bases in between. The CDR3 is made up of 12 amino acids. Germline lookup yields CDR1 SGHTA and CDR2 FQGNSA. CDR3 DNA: TGTGCCAGCAGAGATAGCCCAGGCATTCAGTACTTC. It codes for CASRDSPGIQYF.

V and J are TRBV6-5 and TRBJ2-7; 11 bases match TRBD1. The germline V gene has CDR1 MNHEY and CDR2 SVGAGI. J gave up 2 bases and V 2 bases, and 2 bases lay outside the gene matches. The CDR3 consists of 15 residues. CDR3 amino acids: CASSYGQGATYEQYF. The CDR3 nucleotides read TGTGCCAGCAGTTACGGACAGGGGGCGACCTACGAGCAGTACTTC.

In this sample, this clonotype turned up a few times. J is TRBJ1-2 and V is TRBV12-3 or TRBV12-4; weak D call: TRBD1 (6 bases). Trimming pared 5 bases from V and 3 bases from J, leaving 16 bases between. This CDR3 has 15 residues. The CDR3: CASSPIPGGHYGYTF. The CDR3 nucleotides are TGTGCCAGCAGTCCCATCCCGGGGGGCCACTATGGCTACACCTTC.

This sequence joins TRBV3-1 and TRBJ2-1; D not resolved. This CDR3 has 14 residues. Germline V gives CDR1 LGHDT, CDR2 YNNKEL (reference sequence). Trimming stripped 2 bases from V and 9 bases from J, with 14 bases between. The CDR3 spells CASSQIAAAPEQFF. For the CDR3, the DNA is TGTGCCAGCAGCCAAATAGCCGCCGCTCCTGAGCAGTTCTTC.

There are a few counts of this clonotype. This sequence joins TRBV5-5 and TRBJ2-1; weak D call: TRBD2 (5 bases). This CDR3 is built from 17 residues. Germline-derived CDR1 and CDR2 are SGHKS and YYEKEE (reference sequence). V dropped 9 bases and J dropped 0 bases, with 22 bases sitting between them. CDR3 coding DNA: TGTGCCATCACGGTGGCTAGCTCCCGAAGCTCCTACAATGAGCAGTTCTTC. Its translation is CAITVASSRSSYNEQFF. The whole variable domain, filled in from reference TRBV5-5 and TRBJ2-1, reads DAGVTQSPTHLIKTRGQQVTLRCSPISGHKSVSWYQQVLGQGPQFIFQYYEKEERGRGNFPDRFSARQFPNYSSELNVNALLLGDSALYLCAITVASSRSSYNEQFFGPGTRLTVL.

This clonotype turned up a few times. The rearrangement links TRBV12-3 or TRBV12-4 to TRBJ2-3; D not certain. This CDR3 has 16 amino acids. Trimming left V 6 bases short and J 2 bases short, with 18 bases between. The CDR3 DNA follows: TGTGCCAGCAGCGAACCGGGCTTAGACCCCACAGATACGCAGTATTTT. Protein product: CASSEPGLDPTDTQYF.

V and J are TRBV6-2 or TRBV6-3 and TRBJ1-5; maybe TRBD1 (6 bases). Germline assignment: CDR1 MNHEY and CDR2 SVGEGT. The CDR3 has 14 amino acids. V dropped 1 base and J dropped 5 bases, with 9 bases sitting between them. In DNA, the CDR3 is TGTGCCAGCAGTTACTACAGGGAGGATCAGCCCCAGCATTTT. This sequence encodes CASSYYREDQPQHF.

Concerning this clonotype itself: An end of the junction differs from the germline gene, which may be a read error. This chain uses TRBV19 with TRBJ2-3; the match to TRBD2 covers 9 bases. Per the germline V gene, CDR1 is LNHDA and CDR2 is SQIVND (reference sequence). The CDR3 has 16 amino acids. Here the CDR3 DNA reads TGTGCCAGTAGTATACCCGACGGGACTAGCAGAGATACGCAGTATTTT. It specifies CASSIPDGTSRDTQYF. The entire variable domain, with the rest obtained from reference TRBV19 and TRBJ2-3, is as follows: DGGITQSPKYLFRKEGQNVTLSCEQNLNHDAMYWYRQDPGQGLRLIYYSQIVNDFQKGDIAEGYSVSREKKESFPLTVTSAQKNPTAFYLCASSIPDGTSRDTQYFGPGTRLTVL.

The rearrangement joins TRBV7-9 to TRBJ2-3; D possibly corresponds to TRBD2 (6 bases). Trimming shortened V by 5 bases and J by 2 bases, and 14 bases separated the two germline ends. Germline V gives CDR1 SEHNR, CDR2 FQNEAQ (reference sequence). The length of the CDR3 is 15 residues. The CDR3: CASSPGGLPTDTQYF. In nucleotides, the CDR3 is TGTGCCAGCAGCCCCGGGGGTCTACCCACAGATACGCAGTATTTT.

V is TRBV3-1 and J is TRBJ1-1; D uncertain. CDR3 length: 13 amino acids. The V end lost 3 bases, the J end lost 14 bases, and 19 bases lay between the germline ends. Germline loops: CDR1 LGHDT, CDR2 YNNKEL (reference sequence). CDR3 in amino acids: CASSQEFPSRPFF. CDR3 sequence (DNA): TGTGCCAGCAGCCAGGAATTCCCTAGTAGACCGTTCTTT.

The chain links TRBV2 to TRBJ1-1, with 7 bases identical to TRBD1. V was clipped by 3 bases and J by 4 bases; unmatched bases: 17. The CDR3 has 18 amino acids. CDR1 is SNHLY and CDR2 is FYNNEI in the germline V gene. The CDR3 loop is CASSDFGRGLISGTEAFF. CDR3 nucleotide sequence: TGTGCCAGCAGTGATTTCGGTAGGGGGCTGATCTCGGGCACTGAAGCTTTCTTT.